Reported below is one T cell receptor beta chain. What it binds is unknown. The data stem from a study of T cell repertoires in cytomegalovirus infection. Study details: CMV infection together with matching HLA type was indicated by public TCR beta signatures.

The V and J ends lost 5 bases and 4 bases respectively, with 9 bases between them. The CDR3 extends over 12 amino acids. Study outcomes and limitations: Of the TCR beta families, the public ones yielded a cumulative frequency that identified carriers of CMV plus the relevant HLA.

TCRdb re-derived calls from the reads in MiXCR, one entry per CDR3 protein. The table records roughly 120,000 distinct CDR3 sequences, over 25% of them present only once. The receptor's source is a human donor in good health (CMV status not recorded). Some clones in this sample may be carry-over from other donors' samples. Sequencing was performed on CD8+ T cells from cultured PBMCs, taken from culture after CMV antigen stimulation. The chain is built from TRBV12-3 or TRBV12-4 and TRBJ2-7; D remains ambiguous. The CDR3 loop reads CASSRSEYEQYF. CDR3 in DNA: TGTGCCAGCAGTAGATCAGAGTACGAGCAGTACTTC.